These 25 T cell receptor beta chains were sequenced from one sample in a study of T cell responses to AZD1222 COVID-19 vaccine. TCRdb keeps only in-frame clones here, not all; method: immunoSEQ multiplex PCR. The repertoire holds roughly 90,000 clones, approximately 90% seen once, with about 5.2% in the top ten. The sequencing used peripheral blood, collected 28 days after the second AZD1222 dose. These receptor sequences come from an adult who received the AZD1222 COVID-19 vaccine.

The chain links TRBV19 to TRBJ2-3, with 7 bases matching TRBD1. This CDR3 has 15 amino acids. The V gene's germline CDR1 is LNHDA and CDR2 SQIVND (reference sequence). After removal of 3 bases from V and 4 bases from J, the junction contained 7 bases not matched to a gene. For the CDR3, the DNA is TGTGCCAGTAGTATTCGGACAGGTTTGGCAGATACGCAGTATTTT. Translated: CASSIRTGLADTQYF.

This clone was recorded only once. V is TRBV7-8 and J is TRBJ2-7; 9 nucleotides align to TRBD1. CDR1 and CDR2 (germline): SGHVS, FQNEAQ. This CDR3 has 15 amino acids. J was trimmed by 6 bases and V by 1 base; bases with no gene match: 7. This chain's CDR3 is CASSLDMGTGLEQYV. The CDR3 bases are TGTGCCAGCAGCTTAGATATGGGGACAGGGCTCGAGCAGTACGTC.

The rearrangement uses TRBV5-6 and TRBJ1-1; D uncertain. Trimming left V 9 bases short and J 3 bases short, with 12 bases between. In germline, CDR1 is SGHDT, CDR2 YYEEEE. The CDR3 has 12 residues. CDR3 sequence (DNA): TGTGCCACCGCCGGTGCGGACACTGAAGCTTTCTTT. Residues: CATAGADTEAFF.

J is TRBJ1-6 and V is TRBV3-1 (or the pseudogene TRBV3-2); D not certain. CDR1 and CDR2 from the germline V gene are LGHDT and YNNKEL (reference sequence). The ends were cut back, 0 bases at V and 1 base at J, with 7 bases in the middle. This CDR3 has 16 amino acids. The CDR3 coding sequence is TGTGCCAGCAGCCAAGAAGCGAGTTCCTATAATTCACCCCTCCACTTT. Its protein is CASSQEASSYNSPLHF.

The chain uses TRBV12-3 or TRBV12-4 and TRBJ2-7; D might be TRBD2 (7 bases). The CDR3 loop spans 13 amino acids. Trimming cost V 2 bases and J 4 bases, with 9 bases left between them. The CDR3 reads CASSLRGAYEQYF. CDR3 nucleotide sequence: TGTGCCAGCAGTTTACGGGGGGCTTACGAGCAGTACTTC.

The genes are TRBV5-1 and TRBJ1-2; 10 bases map to TRBD1. Per the germline V gene, CDR1 is SGHRS and CDR2 is YFSETQ. CDR3 length equals 15 residues. The trim removed 4 bases at V and 6 bases at J, leaving 9 bases unmatched. The CDR3 reads CASSPGDRGPDGYTF. Written as DNA, the CDR3 is TGCGCCAGCAGCCCAGGGGACAGGGGTCCCGATGGCTACACCTTC.

The chain couples TRBV9 to TRBJ2-3, with 14 bases matching TRBD2. The germline V gene encodes CDR1 SGDLS and CDR2 YYNGEE. The J segment lost 2 bases and the V segment lost 0 bases, leaving 11 bases of the junction unmatched. The CDR3 contains 20 residues. CDR3 nucleotides: TGTGCCAGCAGCGTAGCGGGACTAGCGGGGGCCACCGACTACACAGATACGCAGTATTTT. Translated, it gives CASSVAGLAGATDYTDTQYF.

The V and J genes are TRBV7-3 and TRBJ2-2; TRBD1 agrees at 8 bases. Unmatched junction bases numbered 1, after V lost 3 bases and J lost 1 base. This CDR3 spans 15 amino acids. From germline, CDR1 is SGHTA and CDR2 FQGTGA. The CDR3 DNA reads as TGTGCCAGCAGCTTCGGGACAGGGAACACCGGGGAGCTGTTTTTT. Its translation is CASSFGTGNTGELFF. Based on the CDR3 plus reference TRBV7-3 and TRBJ2-2, the full variable domain is GAGVSQTPSNKVTEKGKYVELRCDPISGHTALYWYRQSLGQGPEFLIYFQGTGAADDSGLPNDRFFAVRPEGSVSTLKIQRTERGDSAVYLCASSFGTGNTGELFFGEGSRLTVL.

The V and J genes are TRBV19 and TRBJ1-2; D is unresolved. V was shortened by 0 bases and J by 0 bases, with 5 bases between the two germline ends. This CDR3 is built from 14 residues. The germline V gene encodes CDR1 LNHDA and CDR2 SQIVND (reference sequence). CDR3 sequence: CASSIEMANYGYTF. As DNA, the CDR3 is TGTGCCAGTAGTATAGAAATGGCTAACTATGGCTACACCTTC. Supplemented by reference TRBV19 and TRBJ1-2, the full variable domain reads DGGITQSPKYLFRKEGQNVTLSCEQNLNHDAMYWYRQDPGQGLRLIYYSQIVNDFQKGDIAEGYSVSREKKESFPLTVTSAQKNPTAFYLCASSIEMANYGYTFGSGTRLTVV.

The V and J genes are TRBV3-1 (or the pseudogene TRBV3-2) and TRBJ2-1; the match to TRBD2 covers 8 bases. Germline V gene lookup returns CDR1 LGHDT and CDR2 YNNKEL (reference sequence). This CDR3 comprises 13 residues. V shed 8 bases, J shed 2 bases, and the junction held 2 bases outside the gene matches. The CDR3 DNA reads as TGTGCCAGCGGGCGGGGGGCCTACAATGAGCAGTTCTTC. This gives the protein CASGRGAYNEQFF.

This chain joins TRBV27 and TRBJ2-7, with TRBD2 identical over 11 bases. The CDR3 is 16 amino acids. Per germline, CDR1 MNHEY and CDR2 SMNVEV (reference sequence). V lost 4 bases, J lost 3 bases, and 8 bases stayed unmatched. CDR3 in amino acids: CASSSETSGDNYEQYF. For the CDR3, the DNA is TGTGCCAGCAGTTCTGAGACTAGCGGGGACAACTACGAGCAGTACTTC.

The chain employs TRBV30 and TRBJ1-2; no reliable D call. V dropped 2 bases and J dropped 3 bases, with 13 bases sitting between them. The CDR3 is 14 amino acids. Germline V gene data show CDR1 as GTSNPN and CDR2 as SVGIG (reference sequence). The CDR3 spells CAWSKVDGYYGYTF. Here the CDR3 DNA reads TGTGCCTGGAGTAAAGTGGACGGGTACTATGGCTACACCTTC.

This chain links TRBV11-1 with TRBJ1-1; TRBD1 is a possible D gene (6 bases). V gave up 5 bases and J gave up 8 bases, with 18 bases separating them. This CDR3 spans 14 amino acids. Germline CDR1 and CDR2: SGHAT and FQDESV (reference sequence). The CDR3 is CASSTGTSAKEAFF. CDR3 DNA sequence: TGTGCCAGCAGCACTGGGACATCCGCCAAGGAAGCTTTCTTT.

This rearrangement joins TRBV30 to TRBJ2-2; 8 positions match TRBD2. The germline V gene encodes CDR1 GTSNPN and CDR2 SVGIG (reference sequence). The junction had 11 bases not matched to a gene; V was cut back by 6 bases and J by 5 bases. CDR3 length: 15 residues. The DNA of the CDR3 is TGTGCCTGCAACCTAGGAGTAGCGGGAACCGGGGAGCTGTTTTTT. It translates to CACNLGVAGTGELFF.

The V call is TRBV7-9, the J call TRBJ1-2; 9 nucleotides align to TRBD1. The germline V gene has CDR1 SEHNR and CDR2 FQNEAQ (reference sequence). The CDR3 loop spans 17 amino acids. Unmatched junction bases numbered 5, after V lost 0 bases and J lost 0 bases. CDR3 nucleotides: TGTGCCAGCAGCTTAGCGGGGGGACAGGGCCCTAACTATGGCTACACCTTC. As protein: CASSLAGGQGPNYGYTF.

This rearrangement joins TRBV24-1 to TRBJ1-4, with D uncertain. V lost 2 bases to trimming and J lost 8 bases, with 11 bases between them. The V gene's germline CDR1 is KGHDR and CDR2 SFDVKD. The CDR3 runs to 14 residues. The CDR3: CATSDSGSVEKLFF. Here the CDR3 DNA reads TGTGCCACCAGTGATTCAGGCAGCGTGGAAAAACTGTTTTTT.

This clone was counted only a few times. The rearrangement uses TRBV12-3 or TRBV12-4 and TRBJ1-1; D is ambiguous. V was shortened by 1 base and J by 8 bases, with 8 bases between the two germline ends. The CDR3 length is 12 residues. The DNA for the CDR3 is TGTGCCAGCAGTTTAGTGGCCTCGGAAGCTTTCTTT. Its translation: CASSLVASEAFF.

As for this clone: Sequence at one end of the junction differs from germline and may be a read error. The chain employs TRBV5-1 and TRBJ1-1; tentative D call: TRBD1 (5 bases). The germline V gene has CDR1 SGHRS and CDR2 YFSETQ. This CDR3 is built from 13 residues. The CDR3 here is CASRLERGPEAFF. CDR3 DNA sequence: TGCGCCAGCCGCTTGGAGAGGGGCCCTGAAGCTTTCTTT.

The V and J genes are TRBV19 and TRBJ2-4, with D possibly being TRBD1 (5 bases). CDR3 length: 15 amino acids. The ends were cut back, 3 bases at V and 1 base at J, with 10 bases in the middle. Germline lookup yields CDR1 LNHDA and CDR2 SQIVND (reference sequence). This chain's CDR3 is CASSILGAAKNIQYF. The CDR3 DNA reads TGTGCCAGTAGTATCTTAGGGGCTGCCAAAAACATTCAGTACTTC.

The CDR3 sequence: CASSQQGGGPYNEQFF. In DNA form, the CDR3 reads TGTGCCAGCAGCCAGCAGGGAGGTGGCCCCTACAATGAGCAGTTCTTC. The chain employs TRBV14 and TRBJ2-1, with D perhaps matching TRBD2 (6 bases). The CDR3 extends over 16 amino acids. V lost 3 bases and J 2 bases, leaving 14 bases between the germline ends. Germline V gives CDR1 SGHDN, CDR2 FVKESK. The full variable domain, with the rest looked up from reference TRBV14 and TRBJ2-1, is EAGVTQFPSHSVIEKGQTVTLRCDPISGHDNLYWYRRVMGKEIKFLLHFVKESKQDESGMPNNRFLAERTGGTYSTLKVQPAELEDSGVYFCASSQQGGGPYNEQFFGPGTRLTVL.

This sequence joins TRBV5-1 and TRBJ1-2, with 12 nucleotides matching TRBD1. The junction had 15 bases not matched to a gene; V was cut back by 8 bases and J by 7 bases. The CDR3 is 16 amino acids. Germline V CDR1 and CDR2: SGHRS, YFSETQ. The CDR3 sequence: CASTPGQGALTLGYTF. As DNA, the CDR3 is TGCGCCAGTACCCCGGGACAGGGGGCCCTGACCCTTGGCTACACCTTC.

The J gene is TRBJ1-2, the V gene TRBV10-3; D possibly corresponds to TRBD1 (6 bases). CDR1 is ENHRY, CDR2 SYGVKD, per germline. The CDR3 length is 13 residues. V was cut by 0 bases and J by 8 bases, with 10 bases left in between. The CDR3 loop is CAISESGGYGYTF. DNA of the CDR3: TGTGCCATCAGTGAGTCCGGGGGCTACGGCTACACCTTC.

V is TRBV11-1 and J is TRBJ2-5; TRBD2 is a possible D gene (5 bases). The CDR3 sequence is 14 residues long. Germline CDR1 is SGHAT and CDR2 is FQDESV (reference sequence). The ends were cut back, 5 bases at V and 4 bases at J, with 14 bases in the middle. CDR3 sequence: CASSQNRDRETQYF. The CDR3 nucleotides are TGTGCCAGCAGCCAAAACCGGGATAGAGAGACCCAGTACTTC.

This clone was detected only once. This sequence joins TRBV6-5 and TRBJ2-3, with D maybe TRBD2 (6 bases). Trimming cost V 6 bases and J 1 base, with 11 bases left between them. This CDR3 region has 14 residues. Germline V CDR1 and CDR2: MNHEY, SVGAGI. This CDR3 is CASRPGGRTDTQYF. The CDR3 DNA sequence: TGTGCCAGCAGACCCGGGGGACGCACAGATACGCAGTATTTT.

The V gene is TRBV10-3, the J gene TRBJ1-2; perhaps TRBD1 as D (5 bases). Germline CDR1 ENHRY, CDR2 SYGVKD. CDR3 length: 15 residues. Trimming stripped 4 bases from V and 3 bases from J, with 15 bases between. This CDR3 is CAISVSGVGDYGYTF. The CDR3 coding sequence is TGTGCCATCAGTGTGTCGGGAGTGGGGGACTATGGCTACACCTTC.